Presented here are 19 T cell receptor beta chains from one specimen sequenced in a study of technical replicates of blood from a few donors. Using immunoSEQ multiplex PCR, the repertoire was profiled, and TCRdb retains in-frame clones only, with some absent. Here the sample spans over 80,000 clones, around 96% being singletons. The sequenced sample consisted of T cells isolated from PBMCs. The receptors derive from a human donor in good health.

The gene calls are TRBV18 and TRBJ1-3, with D possibly being TRBD1 (6 bases). Germline V gene data show CDR1 as KGHSH and CDR2 as LQKENI. The CDR3 is 14 amino acids. The ends were cut back, 9 bases at V and 1 base at J, with 13 bases in the middle. The CDR3 loop is CARTGTGSGNTIYF. The CDR3, as DNA: TGTGCCAGGACAGGTACAGGATCTGGAAACACCATATATTTT.

The V gene is TRBV28, the J gene TRBJ2-7; D gene uncertain. Germline loops: CDR1 MDHEN, CDR2 SYDVKM. The CDR3 totals 14 residues. Trimming left V 5 bases short and J 0 bases short, with 11 bases between. CDR3 sequence: CASSHPARSYEQYF. The CDR3 DNA reads as TGTGCCAGCAGTCACCCAGCGCGCTCCTACGAGCAGTACTTC.

The CDR3 is CASSLVGGSDYGYTF. CDR3 DNA sequence: TGTGCCAGCAGCTTGGTCGGGGGGTCCGACTATGGCTACACCTTC. J is TRBJ1-2 and V is TRBV5-6; TRBD1 might be the D (5 bases). Trimming cost V 0 bases and J 3 bases, with 12 bases left between them. Per the germline V gene, CDR1 is SGHDT and CDR2 is YYEEEE. This CDR3 is built from 15 residues.

The chain recombines TRBV27 with TRBJ1-1, with 8 bases identical to TRBD1. The length of the CDR3 is 15 residues. Trimming removed 5 bases from V and 1 base from J; junction bases left unmatched: 6. The germline V gene encodes CDR1 MNHEY and CDR2 SMNVEV (reference sequence). This chain's CDR3 is CASSPDRGGNTEAFF. The CDR3 bases are TGTGCCAGCAGTCCCGACAGGGGAGGGAACACTGAAGCTTTCTTT.

This sequence joins TRBV19 and TRBJ2-1; 14 nucleotides match TRBD2. Germline CDR1 LNHDA, CDR2 SQIVND (reference sequence). V shed 8 bases and J 0 bases; nucleotides not matched to a gene: 12. CDR3 size: 19 residues. The DNA of the CDR3 is TGTGCCAGTGTAACCGGGACTAGCGGGAGCCGGAGCTCCTACAATGAGCAGTTCTTC. Protein product: CASVTGTSGSRSSYNEQFF.

Concerning this clone: In the same sample, other DNA sequences code for this CDR3. The CDR3, as DNA: TGTGCCAGCAGCTTAGGTCTAGCGGGCTACAATGAGCAGTTCTTC. Translating it yields CASSLGLAGYNEQFF. V and J are TRBV11-3 and TRBJ2-1; 8 bases align to TRBD2. Germline assignment: CDR1 SGHNT and CDR2 YENEEA. This CDR3 is 15 amino acids long. The ends lost 1 base at V and 3 bases at J; junction bases unmatched: 2.

Written as DNA, the CDR3 is TGTGCCAGCAGCCCACCGGGACTAGCTCTGGAGACCCAGTACTTC. Translating it yields CASSPPGLALETQYF. The J gene is TRBJ2-5, the V gene TRBV7-9, with 9 bases that match TRBD2. Germline CDR1 and CDR2: SEHNR and FQNEAQ (reference sequence). V lost 5 bases and J lost 5; bases outside the gene matches: 9. The length of the CDR3 is 15 residues.

J is TRBJ2-3 and V is TRBV7-3, with TRBD2 matching over 8 bases. Germline CDR1 SGHTA, CDR2 FQGTGA. There are 18 residues in the CDR3. V lost 2 bases and J lost 3; bases outside the gene matches: 13. Written as DNA, the CDR3 is TGTGCCAGCAGCTTAGGGGCTGGCGGCGGGAGGAGGACAGATACGCAGTATTTT. Protein sequence: CASSLGAGGGRRTDTQYF.

The chain uses TRBV6-6 and TRBJ2-1; tentative D call: TRBD2 (6 bases). This CDR3 spans 13 amino acids. Trimming took off 7 bases at V and 9 bases at J, with 16 bases between the two ends. Germline CDR1 is MNHNY and CDR2 is SVGAGI (reference sequence). The CDR3 loop reads CASNRGSKGEQFF. CDR3 nucleotides: TGTGCCAGCAATCGGGGGAGCAAGGGTGAGCAGTTCTTC.

The CDR3 DNA reads as TGTGCCAGCAGCCAAGAAATTAGCGGCTACACAGATACGCAGTATTTT. Residues: CASSQEISGYTDTQYF. This chain uses TRBV4-2 with TRBJ2-3, with D possibly TRBD2 on 6 matching bases. V lost 0 bases and J lost 2, with 12 bases in between. The germline V gene encodes CDR1 LGHNA and CDR2 YNFKEQ. The CDR3 contains 16 residues.

The V call is TRBV7-2, the J call TRBJ1-4; 9 bases are shared with TRBD1. The CDR3 extends over 14 amino acids. After removal of 5 bases from V and 8 bases from J, the junction contained 6 bases not matched to a gene. Germline V gives CDR1 SGHTA, CDR2 FQGNSA. This CDR3 is CASSPQGALEKLFF. CDR3 nucleotides: TGTGCCAGCAGCCCACAGGGGGCACTGGAAAAACTGTTTTTT.

This clone was recorded once. V usage is TRBV27 and J usage is TRBJ1-1; D call uncertain. The ends were cut back, 2 bases at V and 0 bases at J, with 4 bases in the middle. The V gene's germline CDR1 is MNHEY and CDR2 SMNVEV (reference sequence). CDR3 length: 13 amino acids. CDR3: CASSLGLNTEAFF. The CDR3 region has the DNA TGTGCCAGCAGTTTAGGGCTGAACACTGAAGCTTTCTTT.

The chain employs TRBV7-2 and TRBJ2-7; 9 bases are a match to TRBD1. After removal of 4 bases from V and 6 bases from J, the junction contained 7 bases not matched to a gene. CDR3 length: 14 amino acids. Germline CDR1 reads SGHTA; CDR2 reads FQGNSA. This chain's CDR3 is CASSWGTGSREQYF. CDR3 DNA sequence: TGTGCCAGCAGCTGGGGGACAGGGAGTCGCGAGCAGTACTTC. Full variable domain (rest looked up from reference TRBV7-2 and TRBJ2-7): GAGVSQSPSNKVTEKGKDVELRCDPISGHTALYWYRQSLGQGLEFLIYFQGNSAPDKSGLPSDRFSAERTGGSVSTLTIQRTQQEDSAVYLCASSWGTGSREQYFGPGTRLTVT.

This chain joins TRBV2 and TRBJ1-2, with a tentative D call TRBD1 (6 bases). Deletions cut 3 bases from V and 3 bases from J, with 11 bases between. Germline V gene lookup returns CDR1 SNHLY and CDR2 FYNNEI. This CDR3 has 14 amino acids. DNA of the CDR3: TGTGCCAGCAGTGACTTTTACAGGGACTATGGCTACACCTTC. Translating gives CASSDFYRDYGYTF.

The rearrangement uses TRBV5-1 and TRBJ2-5; D is unclear. CDR1 and CDR2 from the germline V gene are SGHRS and YFSETQ. This CDR3 comprises 14 residues. Deletions cut 0 bases from V and 0 bases from J, with 6 bases between. CDR3 loop: CASSLGAYQETQYF. The CDR3 DNA follows: TGCGCCAGCAGCTTGGGGGCGTACCAAGAGACCCAGTACTTC. The whole variable domain, remainder taken from reference TRBV5-1 and TRBJ2-5, is KAGVTQTPRYLIKTRGQQVTLSCSPISGHRSVSWYQQTPGQGLQFLFEYFSETQRNKGNFPGRFSGRQFSNSRSEMNVSTLELGDSALYLCASSLGAYQETQYFGPGTRLLVL.

V usage is TRBV7-2 and J usage is TRBJ1-1; TRBD1 matches at 8 bases. V lost 5 bases and J lost 6; bases outside the gene matches: 11. This CDR3 has 15 amino acids. Germline values: CDR1 SGHTA, CDR2 FQGNSA. For the CDR3, the DNA is TGTGCCAGCAGCACCTTACAGGGGGTAGTCTCTGAAGCTTTCTTT. Its protein is CASSTLQGVVSEAFF.

The chain has TRBV6-5 and TRBJ1-1; tentatively, D is TRBD1 (5 bases). In germline, CDR1 is MNHEY, CDR2 SVGAGI. This CDR3 is 14 amino acids long. V lost 5 bases and J lost 6, with 16 bases in between. The CDR3 bases are TGTGCCAGCAGTGAGCTCAGGGTAGGGTCTGAAGCTTTCTTT. Translated: CASSELRVGSEAFF.

The rearrangement joins TRBV5-1 to TRBJ2-5; 8 nucleotides line up with TRBD2. The germline V gene encodes CDR1 SGHRS and CDR2 YFSETQ. The V and J ends lost 5 bases and 4 bases, in that order; junction bases with no gene match: 7. The CDR3 consists of 14 residues. CDR3 loop: CASRQITSGETQYF. In DNA form, the CDR3 reads TGCGCCAGCAGGCAAATCACTAGCGGAGAGACCCAGTACTTC.

The chain couples TRBV7-9 to TRBJ2-3, with 9 bases lining up with TRBD1. Germline values: CDR1 SEHNR, CDR2 FQNEAQ (reference sequence). CDR3 length: 16 amino acids. V lost 3 bases, J lost 2 bases, and 6 bases stayed unmatched. Written as DNA, the CDR3 is TGTGCCAGCAGCTTTAGGACAGGGGCCTTCACAGATACGCAGTATTTT. Translating it yields CASSFRTGAFTDTQYF.